A single sample gave rise to the 7 T cell receptor beta chains below, sequenced in a study of cytomegalovirus exposure and HLA in healthy donors. In the PCR, 60 Vbeta and 13 Jbeta primers were used. The table came from immunoSEQ multiplex PCR; TCRdb's copy has only in-frame clones and leaves some out. The sample has about 82,000 clones, roughly 70% seen once; the top ten hold about 9%. The sample taken for sequencing was PBMCs. The receptors originated from a man aged 40-49 years in good health and CMV-seropositive.

The gene calls are TRBV7-2 and TRBJ1-1; D remains unclear. Germline V gene lookup returns CDR1 SGHTA and CDR2 FQGNSA. The CDR3 covers 12 residues. V was shortened by 1 base and J by 5 bases, with 5 bases between the two germline ends. The CDR3 loop is CASSLVHTEAFF. CDR3 nucleotides: TGTGCCAGCAGCTTAGTTCATACTGAAGCTTTCTTT.

This clone was observed a single time. This rearrangement joins TRBV7-6 to TRBJ2-7; maybe TRBD1 (5 bases). The CDR3 is 14 amino acids. V was trimmed by 2 bases and J by 3 bases, leaving 11 bases between them. Germline V lookup: CDR1 SGHVS, CDR2 FNYEAQ. CDR3 sequence (DNA): TGTGCCAGCAGCTTAACCGGACAAAGCTACGAGCAGTACTTC. This codes for CASSLTGQSYEQYF.

This chain uses TRBV5-8 with TRBJ1-2; 8 bases align to TRBD1. The CDR3 runs to 14 residues. Germline assignment: CDR1 SGHTS and CDR2 YDEGEE. The trim removed 1 base at V and 5 bases at J, leaving 4 bases unmatched. The CDR3 bases are TGTGCCAGCAGCTTGACAGGGGGGGCGTATGGCTACACCTTC. Its protein product is CASSLTGGAYGYTF.

The V gene is TRBV4-3, the J gene TRBJ1-6, with D perhaps TRBD1 (6 bases). This CDR3 is 14 amino acids long. The ends were cut back, 1 base at V and 8 bases at J, with 9 bases in the middle. Germline V gene lookup returns CDR1 LGHNA and CDR2 YSLEER. In DNA form, the CDR3 reads TGCGCCAGCAGCCAAGGTTGGACAGATTCACCCCTCCACTTT. Its protein is CASSQGWTDSPLHF.

This clone was observed a handful of times. The chain employs TRBV2 and TRBJ2-1; TRBD2 aligns across 8 bases. This CDR3 has 16 residues. V gave up 6 bases and J gave up 0 bases; unmatched junction bases: 7. Germline V gene sequence: CDR1 SNHLY, CDR2 FYNNEI. In DNA form, the CDR3 reads TGTGCCAGCAGCGGGGGGGCGGGAGGCTCCTACAATGAGCAGTTCTTC. Its translation is CASSGGAGGSYNEQFF.

The chain uses TRBV7-2 and TRBJ2-2; D perhaps matches TRBD2 (6 bases). The CDR3 is made up of 15 amino acids. Germline V gene sequence: CDR1 SGHTA, CDR2 FQGNSA. Trimming left V 8 bases short and J 5 bases short, with 18 bases between. CDR3 amino acids: CASGYSGAGTGELFF. The DNA of the CDR3 is TGTGCCAGCGGGTATTCAGGCGCGGGGACCGGGGAGCTGTTTTTT.

The chain joins TRBV2 to TRBJ2-5; D perhaps matches TRBD1 (5 bases). Germline-derived CDR1 and CDR2 are SNHLY and FYNNEI. V lost 1 base and J lost 1, with 10 bases in between. This CDR3 region has 15 residues. This CDR3 is CASSEVRGSQETQYF. CDR3 DNA: TGTGCCAGCAGTGAAGTTAGGGGAAGCCAAGAGACCCAGTACTTC. Drawing the rest from reference TRBV2 and TRBJ2-5, the complete variable domain is EPEVTQTPSHQVTQMGQEVILRCVPISNHLYFYWYRQILGQKVEFLVSFYNNEISEKSEIFDDQFSVERPDGSNFTLKIRSTKLEDSAMYFCASSEVRGSQETQYFGPGTRLLVL.